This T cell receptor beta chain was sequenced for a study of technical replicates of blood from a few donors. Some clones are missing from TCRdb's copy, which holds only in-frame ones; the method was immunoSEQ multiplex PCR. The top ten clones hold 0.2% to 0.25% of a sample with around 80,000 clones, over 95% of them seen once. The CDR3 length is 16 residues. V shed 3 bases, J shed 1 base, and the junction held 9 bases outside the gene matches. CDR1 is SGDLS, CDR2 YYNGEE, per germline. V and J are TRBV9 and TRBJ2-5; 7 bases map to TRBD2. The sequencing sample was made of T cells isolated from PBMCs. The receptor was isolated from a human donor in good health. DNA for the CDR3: TGTGCCAGCAGCGCCCTAACTAGCGTGCCCCAAGAGACCCAGTACTTC. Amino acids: CASSALTSVPQETQYF.